The next 23 T cell receptor beta chains were all read from a single sample in a study of post-analysis software for immune sequencing data (dated by TCRdb to between 2014 and 2017). Broader findings and caveats from the paper: A handful of TRBV segments, including TRBV5-6, TRBV5-1 and TRBV20-1, were significantly more frequent in patients than controls.

These receptors have no identified antigens. Receptor amplification or capture employed PCR. TCRdb lists the instrument as Illumina HiSeq 2500. Unique molecular identifiers were incorporated into TCR beta cDNA libraries to reduce PCR and sequencing biases. The public reads were run again by TCRdb, first through fastp at Q25 and then through MiXCR, and only productive beta chains were kept. Under each unique CDR3 protein, matching rows form one entry showing the most common genes and DNA. The sample yields roughly 670,000 distinct CDR3 sequences; 55% to 70% were counted once. The ten largest clones add up to over 9% of the sample. The specimen was blood. All receptors come from a girl aged 2-10 years with multiple sclerosis.

V is TRBV6-4 and J is TRBJ1-1, with no clear D. V lost 6 bases and J 4 bases, leaving 12 bases between the germline ends. The CDR3 contains 13 residues. Germline V gene sequence: CDR1 MRHNA, CDR2 SNTAGT. The CDR3 DNA follows: TGTGCCAGCAGGGACGGCTTGAGCACTGAAGCTTTCTTT. This sequence encodes CASRDGLSTEAFF.

This clonotype was recorded only once. J is TRBJ2-7 and V is TRBV29-1; TRBD1 matches at 7 bases. V trimming: 4 bases; J trimming: 3 bases; junction bases outside the gene matches: 6. Germline V gene sequence: CDR1 SQVTM, CDR2 ANQGSEA. There are 13 residues in the CDR3. For the CDR3, the DNA is TGCAGCGTTGTTACAGGGGACCACTACGAGCAGTACTTC. Protein sequence: CSVVTGDHYEQYF.

About this clonotype itself: The junction departs from the called germline gene at one end, perhaps through a read error. This chain links TRBV4-1 with TRBJ1-2; 12 positions match TRBD1. The germline CDR1 and CDR2 sequences are MGHRA and YSYEKL. The CDR3 contains 19 residues. DNA of the CDR3: TGCGCCAGCAGCCAGGAGGTCGCGGGACAGGGGGCGCGTAACGATGGCTACACCTTC. It specifies CASSQEVAGQGARNDGYTF.

This clonotype was seen many times. Here the CDR3 DNA reads TGTGCCAGCAGTGACAGGGGAGAGGCAGATACGCAGTATTTT. This encodes CASSDRGEADTQYF. The chain recombines TRBV6-4 with TRBJ2-3; either TRBD1 or TRBD2 may fit D (5 bases each). The CDR3 is made up of 14 amino acids. Germline CDR1 is MRHNA and CDR2 is SNTAGT. V gave up 2 bases and J gave up 4 bases, with 10 bases separating them.

This clonotype was counted a few times. A junction boundary mismatches the germline segment, possibly from a read error. The chain joins TRBV6-2 or TRBV6-3 to TRBJ2-1; TRBD2 matches at 9 bases. Germline V lookup: CDR1 MNHEY, CDR2 SVGEGT. This CDR3 contains 16 residues. The CDR3 nucleotides are TGTGCCAGCAGAACCCCAGGGCGGGGGGGCTACAGTGAGCAGTTCTTC. This codes for CASRTPGRGGYSEQFF.

V gene TRBV5-4 combines with J gene TRBJ1-2; 9 nucleotides line up with TRBD1. The germline V gene has CDR1 SGHNT and CDR2 YYREEE (reference sequence). The V and J ends lost 0 bases and 5 bases, in that order; junction bases with no gene match: 20. This CDR3 has 20 amino acids. CDR3 in amino acids: CASSLERLERGQGFSYGYTF. CDR3 DNA sequence: TGTGCCAGCAGCTTGGAACGTTTGGAGAGGGGACAGGGTTTCTCGTATGGCTACACCTTC.

In its sample, this clonotype was seen a few times. This rearrangement joins TRBV7-8 to TRBJ2-3; unclear D gene. The germline V gene has CDR1 SGHVS and CDR2 FQNEAQ. The CDR3 extends over 13 amino acids. Trimming pared 5 bases from V and 4 bases from J, leaving 10 bases between. CDR3 sequence: CASSQRAPDTQYF. The DNA of the CDR3 is TGTGCCAGCAGCCAGAGAGCCCCAGATACGCAGTATTTT.

The chain is built from TRBV4-3 and TRBJ2-3; D is unresolved. CDR3 length: 14 residues. Germline CDR1 is LGHNA and CDR2 is YSLEER. Trimming took 1 base from V and 1 from J, leaving 6 bases between them. The CDR3 nucleotides read TGCGCCAGCAGCCAAGTCCGGGGCACAGATACGCAGTATTTT. This codes for CASSQVRGTDTQYF.

This clonotype was picked up one time. V gene TRBV7-8 combines with J gene TRBJ1-5; weak D call: TRBD1 (5 bases). The CDR3 has 15 amino acids. V was pared by 5 bases and J by 4 bases, with 15 bases between. The V gene's germline CDR1 is SGHVS and CDR2 FQNEAQ. The CDR3 region has the DNA TGTGCCAGCAGCCCCTCGGGGGTTCCGAATCAGCCCCAGCATTTT. Amino acid sequence: CASSPSGVPNQPQHF.

This chain uses TRBV29-1 with TRBJ2-4; D might be TRBD2 (6 bases). Near its end, the DNA agrees better with TRBJ2-7, so the J call may be wrong. The CDR3 covers 12 residues. Germline lookup yields CDR1 SQVTM and CDR2 ANQGSEA. CDR3 DNA: TGCAGCGTTCGGGGACTCGGGTACGAGCAGTACTTC. It translates to CSVRGLGYEQYF.

The V call is TRBV7-2, the J call TRBJ2-1, with D possibly matching TRBD1 (6 bases). V lost 5 bases, J lost 5 bases, and 19 bases lay in between. This CDR3 region has 16 residues. Germline V gene lookup returns CDR1 SGHTA and CDR2 FQGNSA. CDR3 DNA sequence: TGTGCCAGCAGCCTGGGCCACTCGGGACAAAACAATGAGCAGTTCTTC. Translated: CASSLGHSGQNNEQFF.

The CDR3 region is CASSSGGQSTLSEKLFF. The CDR3 DNA reads as TGTGCCAGCAGCTCCGGTGGACAGTCTACCTTATCTGAAAAACTGTTTTTT. The chain links TRBV7-9 to TRBJ1-4; D is perhaps TRBD1 (6 bases). Germline CDR1 is SEHNR and CDR2 is FQNEAQ (reference sequence). The CDR3 has 17 amino acids. V shed 4 bases and J shed 7 bases, with 22 bases lying between them. Using reference TRBV7-9 and TRBJ1-4 for the parts outside the CDR3, the full variable domain is DTGVSQNPRHKITKRGQNVTFRCDPISEHNRLYWYRQTLGQGPEFLTYFQNEAQLEKSRLLSDRFSAERPKGSFSTLEIQRTEQGDSAMYLCASSSGGQSTLSEKLFFGSGTQLSVL.

The CDR3 reads CASSSDRGGGNEQFF. In nucleotides, the CDR3 is TGTGCCAGCAGTTCTGACAGGGGAGGAGGAAATGAGCAGTTCTTC. The chain is built from TRBV2 and TRBJ2-1; 8 bases agree with TRBD1. Germline V CDR1 and CDR2: SNHLY, FYNNEI. After removal of 5 bases from V and 7 bases from J, the junction contained 10 bases not matched to a gene. There are 15 residues in the CDR3.

The chain is built from TRBV29-1 and TRBJ2-1, with D possibly being TRBD2 (6 bases). The V gene's germline CDR1 is SQVTM and CDR2 ANQGSEA. The length of the CDR3 is 15 residues. The ends were cut back, 7 bases at V and 0 bases at J, with 16 bases in the middle. The CDR3 spells CSDAPGLASYNEQFF. The CDR3, as DNA: TGCAGCGACGCGCCGGGACTGGCCTCCTACAATGAGCAGTTCTTC.

The gene calls are TRBV5-1 and TRBJ2-1; 11 positions agree with TRBD2. CDR3 length: 15 amino acids. V was pared by 0 bases and J by 12 bases, with 8 bases of the junction left unmatched. Germline CDR1 SGHRS, CDR2 YFSETQ. The CDR3 loop reads CASSLDGTSGDGQFF. The CDR3 DNA sequence: TGCGCCAGCAGCTTGGATGGGACTAGCGGCGATGGGCAGTTCTTC.

This sequence joins TRBV28 and TRBJ2-7; no reliable D call. Germline CDR1 is MDHEN and CDR2 is SYDVKM. V gave up 1 base and J gave up 2 bases, with 9 bases separating them. This CDR3 region has 14 residues. For the CDR3, the DNA is TGTGCCAGCAGTTTATCTGTTGAGACCTACGAGCAGTACTTC. Encoded protein: CASSLSVETYEQYF. Variable domain in full (rest from reference TRBV28 and TRBJ2-7): DVKVTQSSRYLVKRTGEKVFLECVQDMDHENMFWYRQDPGLGLRLIYFSYDVKMKEKGDIPEGYSVSREKKERFSLILESASTNQTSMYLCASSLSVETYEQYFGPGTRLTVT.

This chain uses TRBV4-3 with TRBJ1-1, with D unresolved. Trimming pared 1 base from V and 12 bases from J, leaving 18 bases between. Germline V gene sequence: CDR1 LGHNA, CDR2 YSLEER. This CDR3 comprises 14 residues. The CDR3 sequence: CASSQGGGAVKTFF. DNA of the CDR3: TGCGCCAGCAGCCAAGGAGGAGGCGCCGTTAAAACTTTCTTT.

J is TRBJ2-1 and V is TRBV29-1, with D unresolved. Germline CDR1 SQVTM, CDR2 ANQGSEA. Trimming pared 4 bases from V and 7 bases from J, leaving 17 bases between. The CDR3 is 14 amino acids. The CDR3: CSVARHGVMNEQFF. DNA of the CDR3: TGCAGCGTTGCGAGGCATGGGGTCATGAATGAGCAGTTCTTC.

The chain joins TRBV25-1 to TRBJ2-7; D is possibly TRBD2 (6 bases). This CDR3 region has 14 residues. In germline, CDR1 is MGHDK, CDR2 SYGVNS. V lost 0 bases and J 2 bases, leaving 8 bases between the germline ends. The CDR3 DNA reads as TGTGCCAGCAGTGAATACGGGGGAACCTACGAGCAGTACTTC. Encoded protein: CASSEYGGTYEQYF.

This clonotype turned up a few times. This sequence joins TRBV6-5 and TRBJ2-1; TRBD2 matches 10 bases. Germline trimming cut 4 bases from V and 7 bases from J; bases unmatched to any gene: 4. The CDR3 spans 14 residues. Germline V gene data show CDR1 as MNHEY and CDR2 as SVGAGI. CDR3 region: CASSSVSGRNEQFF. The CDR3 DNA is TGTGCCAGCAGTTCGGTTAGCGGGAGGAATGAGCAGTTCTTC.

The J gene is TRBJ2-5, the V gene TRBV6-5; 7 nucleotides align to TRBD2. After removal of 2 bases from V and 4 bases from J, the junction contained 13 bases not matched to a gene. Germline V gene lookup returns CDR1 MNHEY and CDR2 SVGAGI. CDR3 length: 17 amino acids. CDR3 DNA: TGTGCCAGCAGTTACGTCTCTAGCGGCCTGGGTCCAGAGACCCAGTACTTC. Translation gives CASSYVSSGLGPETQYF.

A few counts support this clonotype. This sequence joins TRBV29-1 and TRBJ2-1, with D maybe TRBD2 (6 bases). CDR1 SQVTM and CDR2 ANQGSEA come from the germline V gene. The CDR3 totals 19 residues. V lost 6 bases and J lost 1, with 28 bases in between. Here the CDR3 reads CSVGGTDWRSTGSYNEQFF. The CDR3 DNA sequence: TGCAGCGTGGGGGGTACGGACTGGAGGTCAACGGGGTCCTACAATGAGCAGTTCTTC.

The J gene is TRBJ1-2, the V gene TRBV29-1; possibly TRBD1 for D (5 bases). The CDR3 has 16 amino acids. V lost 6 bases, J lost 4 bases, and 24 bases lay in between. Per germline, CDR1 SQVTM and CDR2 ANQGSEA. Here the CDR3 reads CSVSQTSGILGYGYTF. CDR3 in DNA: TGCAGCGTCTCGCAGACTTCAGGGATTCTGGGCTATGGCTACACCTTC.